This entry is about one T cell receptor (beta chain). This sample is drawn from a study of preoperative IRX-2 immunotherapy in early breast cancer. The treatment denotes: preoperative locoregional IRX-2 cytokine immunotherapy. The CDR3 consists of 15 residues. From germline, CDR1 is SGHNT and CDR2 YYREEE (reference sequence). V lost 4 bases and J lost 5, with 16 bases in between. Repertoires were generated with immunoSEQ multiplex PCR, while TCRdb's copy carries only in-frame clones and drops some. The table records fewer than 30,000 clones, 90% of them present only once. V gene TRBV5-4 combines with J gene TRBJ2-1; a weak D match, TRBD2 (6 bases). The sequence was obtained from a human donor with breast cancer. The sample was taken from a patient treated with IRX-2 immunotherapy. The CDR3 DNA sequence: TGTGCCAGCAGCCCTCGGGGGACTGGGGACAATGAGCAGTTCTTC. Its protein product is CASSPRGTGDNEQFF.